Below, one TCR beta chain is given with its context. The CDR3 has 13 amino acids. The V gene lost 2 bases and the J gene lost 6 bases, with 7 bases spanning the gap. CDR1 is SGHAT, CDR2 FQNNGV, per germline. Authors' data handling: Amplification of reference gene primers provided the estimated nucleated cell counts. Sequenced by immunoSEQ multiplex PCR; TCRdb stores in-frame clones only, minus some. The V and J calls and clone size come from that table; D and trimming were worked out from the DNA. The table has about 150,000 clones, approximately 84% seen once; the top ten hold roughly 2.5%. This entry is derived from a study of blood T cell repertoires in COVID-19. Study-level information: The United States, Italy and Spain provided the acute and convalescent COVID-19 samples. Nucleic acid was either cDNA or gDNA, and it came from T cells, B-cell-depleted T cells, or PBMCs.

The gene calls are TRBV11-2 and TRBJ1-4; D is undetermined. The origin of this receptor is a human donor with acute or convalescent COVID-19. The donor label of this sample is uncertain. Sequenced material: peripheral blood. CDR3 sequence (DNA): TGTGCCAGCAGCTTACCAGAAGATGAAAAACTGTTTTTT. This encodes CASSLPEDEKLFF.